Listed below are T cell receptor beta chains from one sample, sequenced in a study of shared clonotypes between healthy human individuals. This table comes from immunoSEQ multiplex PCR, and its TCRdb copy is limited to in-frame clones, with some not included. The table shows 1 million to 1.2 million clones, with 77% occurring only once. The material sequenced was memory CD4+ T cells from PBMCs. These receptors came from a young man in good health. Some clones in this sample may be carry-over from other donors' samples. The CDR3 runs from the conserved cysteine through the conserved F or W. Each record gives: J gene, D gene, clone size, V gene, CDR3 DNA, CDR3 protein. D genes are given only for firm matches. Only part of the rows carry a size: once, few, many, or a class if the clone is expanded.

j_gene: TRBJ2-1
d_gene: .
abundance: .
v_gene: TRBV5-1
CDR3nt: TGCGCCAGCAGCTTGAGGGTTTACAATGAGCAGTTCTTC
CDR3aa: CASSLRVYNEQFF

j_gene: TRBJ2-5
d_gene: TRBD1
abundance: .
v_gene: TRBV5-1
CDR3nt: TGCGCCAGCAGCCCAACGGGGACAGGACAAGAGACCCAGTACTTC
CDR3aa: CASSPTGTGQETQYF

j_gene: TRBJ1-4
d_gene: TRBD1
abundance: .
v_gene: TRBV11-2
CDR3nt: TGTGCCAGCAGCCCTACCTCCGAGAGGGGGCGTGAAAAACTGTTTTTT
CDR3aa: CASSPTSERGREKLFF

j_gene: TRBJ1-1
d_gene: .
abundance: .
v_gene: TRBV2
CDR3nt: TGTGCCAGCAGTGAAACTACTGGAGCTTTCTTT
CDR3aa: CASSETTGAFF

j_gene: TRBJ2-5
d_gene: .
abundance: .
v_gene: TRBV9
CDR3nt: TGTGCCAGCAGCGCTTTCGGACGAGGTGATACGACCCAGTACTTC
CDR3aa: CASSAFGRGDTTQYF

j_gene: TRBJ1-1
d_gene: .
abundance: once
v_gene: TRBV7-3
CDR3nt: TGTGCCAGCAGCTTATGGGCAGGGCAGAACACTGAAGCTTTCTTT
CDR3aa: CASSLWAGQNTEAFF

j_gene: TRBJ1-5
d_gene: .
abundance: .
v_gene: TRBV2
CDR3nt: TGTGCCAGCAGTGAACAGGGGAGTCAGCCCCAGCATTTT
CDR3aa: CASSEQGSQPQHF

j_gene: TRBJ2-7
d_gene: .
abundance: .
v_gene: TRBV29-1
CDR3nt: TGCAGCGTTACCAGGGGACCCTACGAGCAGTACTTC
CDR3aa: CSVTRGPYEQYF

j_gene: TRBJ2-3
d_gene: TRBD1
abundance: .
v_gene: TRBV6-1
CDR3nt: TGTGCCAGCAGAATGGGACAGATCCCCACAGATACGCAGTATTTT
CDR3aa: CASRMGQIPTDTQYF

j_gene: TRBJ2-1
d_gene: .
abundance: .
v_gene: TRBV6-1
CDR3nt: TGTGCCAGCAGCGGGACTCACACGTCAGAGCAGTTCTTC
CDR3aa: CASSGTHTSEQFF

j_gene: TRBJ1-3
d_gene: .
abundance: .
v_gene: TRBV5-1
CDR3nt: TGCGCCAGCAGCTTGGAGGGACACATCTCTGGAAACACCATATATTTT
CDR3aa: CASSLEGHISGNTIYF

j_gene: TRBJ1-2
d_gene: TRBD1
abundance: .
v_gene: TRBV6-5
CDR3nt: TGTGCCAGCAGGCTGAGAAACCGGGACAGCTATGGCTACACCTTC
CDR3aa: CASRLRNRDSYGYTF

j_gene: TRBJ2-1
d_gene: .
abundance: many
v_gene: TRBV28
CDR3nt: TGTGCCAGCGGCTCTCGGGGCAGCGAGCAGTTCTTC
CDR3aa: CASGSRGSEQFF

j_gene: TRBJ1-1
d_gene: .
abundance: .
v_gene: TRBV5-1
CDR3nt: TGCGCCAGCAGCTCCGGAAACACTGAAGCTTTCTTT
CDR3aa: CASSSGNTEAFF

j_gene: TRBJ2-4
d_gene: TRBD1
abundance: .
v_gene: TRBV27
CDR3nt: TGTGCCAGCAGTTCTACAGGGGTAGCCAAAAACATTCAGTACTTC
CDR3aa: CASSSTGVAKNIQYF

j_gene: TRBJ2-7
d_gene: TRBD2
abundance: .
v_gene: TRBV28
CDR3nt: TGTGCCAGCAGTTTTGGGAGACTAGCGGTTATCGAGCAGTACTTC
CDR3aa: CASSFGRLAVIEQYF

j_gene: TRBJ2-7
d_gene: TRBD1
abundance: .
v_gene: TRBV28
CDR3nt: TGTGCCAGCAGTTGGGTTCCGGGACAGGCGTCCTACGAGCAGTACTTC
CDR3aa: CASSWVPGQASYEQYF

j_gene: TRBJ1-1
d_gene: .
abundance: .
v_gene: TRBV5-8
CDR3nt: TGTGCCAGCAGCTTGCGCGGGACTGAAGCTTTCTTT
CDR3aa: CASSLRGTEAFF

j_gene: TRBJ2-4
d_gene: .
abundance: .
v_gene: TRBV7-2
CDR3nt: TGTGCCAGCAGCTCCCCGGCGACTGGGAACATTCAGTACTTC
CDR3aa: CASSSPATGNIQYF

j_gene: TRBJ2-3
d_gene: .
abundance: .
v_gene: TRBV5-1
CDR3nt: TGCGCCAGCAGCCAGGGCCATCCCACGGATACGCAGTATTTT
CDR3aa: CASSQGHPTDTQYF

j_gene: TRBJ1-1
d_gene: TRBD1
abundance: .
v_gene: TRBV5-1
CDR3nt: TGCGCCAGCAGCGCGGGGGACAGGGCTAACACTGAAGCTTTCTTT
CDR3aa: CASSAGDRANTEAFF

j_gene: TRBJ2-3
d_gene: TRBD1
abundance: .
v_gene: TRBV5-1
CDR3nt: TGCGCCAGCAGCTCGCAGGGGGCGAGAGATACGCAGTATTTT
CDR3aa: CASSSQGARDTQYF

j_gene: TRBJ1-2
d_gene: .
abundance: .
v_gene: TRBV7-2
CDR3nt: TGTGCCAGCAGACCTCCGGGACCCCCGGCGGGCTACACCTTC
CDR3aa: CASRPPGPPAGYTF

j_gene: TRBJ2-3
d_gene: .
abundance: .
v_gene: TRBV4-3
CDR3nt: TGCGCCAGCAGGAGATCCCTAGCGCGCACAGATACGCAGTATTTT
CDR3aa: CASRRSLARTDTQYF

j_gene: TRBJ2-7
d_gene: .
abundance: few
v_gene: TRBV7-2
CDR3nt: TGTGCCAGCAGCTCGGGGCCCAACTACGAGCAGTACTTC
CDR3aa: CASSSGPNYEQYF

j_gene: TRBJ1-1
d_gene: .
abundance: .
v_gene: TRBV7-9
CDR3nt: TGTGCCAGCAGCTTAGGTGTGGGGCAGGGCGGGACTGAAGCTTTCTTT
CDR3aa: CASSLGVGQGGTEAFF

j_gene: TRBJ1-3
d_gene: .
abundance: once
v_gene: TRBV7-4
CDR3nt: TGTGCCAGCAGCTTCCCACCGGGTAGAAACACCATATATTTT
CDR3aa: CASSFPPGRNTIYF

j_gene: TRBJ2-1
d_gene: TRBD2
abundance: .
v_gene: TRBV19
CDR3nt: TGTGCCAGCCTAGCGGGAAGCGGGAGGGGCAATGAGCAGTTCTTC
CDR3aa: CASLAGSGRGNEQFF

j_gene: TRBJ1-3
d_gene: .
abundance: .
v_gene: TRBV29-1
CDR3nt: TGCAGCGTTGTCAGCTCTGGAAACACCATATATTTT
CDR3aa: CSVVSSGNTIYF

j_gene: TRBJ2-5
d_gene: .
abundance: .
v_gene: TRBV5-1
CDR3nt: TGCGCCAGCAGCTTGGAATCCGGCCGCCAAGAGACCCAGTACTTC
CDR3aa: CASSLESGRQETQYF

j_gene: TRBJ1-1
d_gene: .
abundance: .
v_gene: TRBV11-2
CDR3nt: TGTGCCAGCAGCGCGGACCTCATGAACACTGAAGCTTTCTTT
CDR3aa: CASSADLMNTEAFF

j_gene: TRBJ2-7
d_gene: .
abundance: once
v_gene: TRBV5-1
CDR3nt: TGCGCCAGCAGGGAATACTCCTACGAGCAGTACTTC
CDR3aa: CASREYSYEQYF

j_gene: TRBJ2-3
d_gene: .
abundance: .
v_gene: TRBV11-3
CDR3nt: TGTGCCAGCAGCTTAGAAAGCGGGACAGATACGCAGTATTTT
CDR3aa: CASSLESGTDTQYF

j_gene: TRBJ1-2
d_gene: .
abundance: few
v_gene: TRBV28
CDR3nt: TGTGCCAGCAGTTTATTTGCTCGACAAGGTGGCTACACCTTC
CDR3aa: CASSLFARQGGYTF

j_gene: TRBJ2-7
d_gene: TRBD2
abundance: .
v_gene: TRBV7-2
CDR3nt: TGTGCCAGCGTGCTTAGCGGGAGGGGGTACGAGCAGTACTTC
CDR3aa: CASVLSGRGYEQYF

j_gene: TRBJ2-7
d_gene: TRBD2
abundance: many
v_gene: TRBV4-2
CDR3nt: TGTGCCAGCAGCCCAATTGGGAGCGGGAGTCGCGACGAGCAGTACTTC
CDR3aa: CASSPIGSGSRDEQYF

j_gene: TRBJ1-4
d_gene: TRBD1
abundance: few
v_gene: TRBV11-2
CDR3nt: TGTGCCAGCAGCTTTGACAGGGATCGGGATCTGTTTTTT
CDR3aa: CASSFDRDRDLFF

j_gene: TRBJ2-5
d_gene: .
abundance: .
v_gene: TRBV28
CDR3nt: TGTGCCAGCAATCTCGGGACGGGCCTCCAAGAGACCCAGTACTTC
CDR3aa: CASNLGTGLQETQYF

j_gene: TRBJ1-2
d_gene: .
abundance: .
v_gene: TRBV9
CDR3nt: TGTGCCAGCAGCACCCAGGACAGAGACTATGGCTACACCTTC
CDR3aa: CASSTQDRDYGYTF